These 31 T cell receptor beta chains originate from one sample sequenced in a study of T cells after yellow fever vaccination. TCRdb called the 5' RACE reads again in MiXCR, with one record for every CDR3 protein. The sample has fewer than 650,000 distinct CDR3 sequences; 20% to 25% are singletons. This specimen consisted of PBMCs, obtained 21 days after the first yellow fever vaccination. The receptors come from a young man who received the YFV17D yellow fever vaccine.

The V and J genes are TRBV4-1 and TRBJ2-3; weak D call: TRBD2 (7 bases). V gave up 3 bases and J gave up 2 bases, with 18 bases separating them. This CDR3 region has 17 residues. Germline-derived CDR1 and CDR2 are MGHRA and YSYEKL. The chain's CDR3 is CASSQEGFAGATDTQYF. The CDR3 DNA reads TGCGCCAGCAGCCAGGAGGGGTTTGCGGGGGCCACAGATACGCAGTATTTT.

The rearrangement uses TRBV4-3 and TRBJ2-1, with a tentative D call TRBD1 (5 bases). The V gene lost 1 base and the J gene lost 10 bases, with 14 bases spanning the gap. Germline loops: CDR1 LGHNA, CDR2 YSLEER. This CDR3 contains 14 residues. The CDR3 region has the DNA TGCGCCAGCAGCCAAGTCCTCGACAGCGTAGAGCAGTTCTTC. Translation: CASSQVLDSVEQFF.

This rearrangement joins TRBV6-6 to TRBJ1-1; 10 bases map to TRBD1. The CDR3 spans 13 residues. The V and J ends lost 0 bases and 11 bases, in that order; junction bases with no gene match: 3. CDR1 and CDR2 (germline): MNHNY, SVGAGI (reference sequence). The CDR3 sequence is CASSYSWDRGAFF. CDR3 in DNA: TGTGCCAGCAGTTACTCATGGGACAGGGGCGCTTTCTTT.

This chain joins TRBV5-1 and TRBJ2-5; 12 bases are a match to TRBD1. This CDR3 region has 15 residues. V gave up 4 bases and J gave up 5 bases; unmatched junction bases: 6. Germline lookup yields CDR1 SGHRS and CDR2 YFSETQ. The chain's CDR3 is CASSGGTGGAETQYF. CDR3 in DNA: TGCGCCAGCAGCGGGGGGACAGGGGGCGCGGAGACCCAGTACTTC.

Turning to this clonotype: Mismatch with germline at one junction end may stem from a read error. The chain uses TRBV25-1 and TRBJ2-5; no clear D gene. The CDR3 loop spans 14 amino acids. Germline lookup yields CDR1 MGHDK and CDR2 SYGVNS. The CDR3 DNA reads as TGTGCCAGCACTCCCAGCCCCAACCAGGAGACCCAGTACTTC. It codes for CASTPSPNQETQYF.

CDR3 loop: CASSNKATRGQETQYF. The CDR3 nucleotides are TGTGCCAGCAGCAACAAAGCCACAAGGGGCCAAGAGACCCAGTACTTC. This sequence joins TRBV21-1 and TRBJ2-5; the table gives TRBD1 as D, unverified against the DNA. TRBV21-1 is a listed pseudogene. The CDR3 consists of 16 residues.

The chain employs TRBV14 and TRBJ1-1; no definite D call. V was trimmed by 3 bases and J by 2 bases, leaving 4 bases between them. Germline CDR1 and CDR2: SGHDN and FVKESK. The length of the CDR3 is 12 residues. The CDR3 loop reads CASSHLNTEAFF. In DNA form, the CDR3 reads TGTGCCAGCAGCCACCTCAACACTGAAGCTTTCTTT.

This clonotype was recorded a few times. The chain uses TRBV4-3 and TRBJ2-3, with 9 bases that match TRBD2. The germline V gene encodes CDR1 LGHNA and CDR2 YSLEER. With 0 bases clipped from V and 4 bases from J, the junction kept 17 bases outside the gene matches. CDR3 length: 20 amino acids. DNA for the CDR3: TGCGCCAGCAGCCAAGATTTCCCGGTAGCGGGGGCCGAGGCAGCAGATACGCAGTATTTT. This codes for CASSQDFPVAGAEAADTQYF.

This clonotype was seen at least ten times. The rearrangement joins TRBV4-3 to TRBJ1-5; no clear D gene. This CDR3 has 16 residues. In germline, CDR1 is LGHNA, CDR2 YSLEER. V lost 1 base to trimming and J lost 3 bases, with 13 bases between them. The chain's CDR3 is CASSQGFLGYNQPQHF. Here the CDR3 DNA reads TGCGCCAGCAGCCAAGGATTCTTGGGGTACAATCAGCCCCAGCATTTT.

V gene TRBV5-1 combines with J gene TRBJ2-1; D remains unclear. CDR1 and CDR2 (germline): SGHRS, YFSETQ. This CDR3 has 15 amino acids. V was shortened by 1 base and J by 3 bases, with 11 bases between the two germline ends. This CDR3 is CASSLIVEGYNEQFF. CDR3 coding DNA: TGCGCCAGCAGCTTGATTGTTGAAGGCTACAATGAGCAGTTCTTC. Drawing the rest from reference TRBV5-1 and TRBJ2-1, the complete variable domain is KAGVTQTPRYLIKTRGQQVTLSCSPISGHRSVSWYQQTPGQGLQFLFEYFSETQRNKGNFPGRFSGRQFSNSRSEMNVSTLELGDSALYLCASSLIVEGYNEQFFGPGTRLTVL.

The J gene is TRBJ2-5, the V gene TRBV18; tentatively, D is TRBD2 (5 bases). CDR1 KGHSH and CDR2 LQKENI come from the germline V gene. The CDR3 totals 13 residues. V lost 3 bases and J lost 4, with 9 bases in between. The CDR3 reads CASSPIARETQYF. The CDR3 bases are TGTGCCAGCTCACCGATAGCGAGAGAGACCCAGTACTTC.

The genes are TRBV5-6 and TRBJ2-3; maybe TRBD1 (6 bases). The ends were cut back, 4 bases at V and 4 bases at J, with 13 bases in the middle. The CDR3 runs 14 residues. Germline loops: CDR1 SGHDT, CDR2 YYEEEE. The CDR3 DNA sequence: TGTGCCAGCAGCCCCTTGACAGGTTCAGATACGCAGTATTTT. Translated: CASSPLTGSDTQYF.

The table lists this clonotype with a few counts. The rearrangement links TRBV7-2 to TRBJ2-3; unclear D gene. The CDR3 loop spans 15 amino acids. Trimming removed 3 bases at V and 3 bases at J, with 13 bases between. Germline CDR1 SGHTA, CDR2 FQGNSA. This CDR3 is CASSFPLTVTDTQYF. The CDR3 coding sequence is TGTGCCAGCAGCTTCCCCCTTACAGTAACAGATACGCAGTATTTT.

This clonotype was counted once. This rearrangement joins TRBV19 to TRBJ2-5; TRBD2 matches at 14 bases. The J segment lost 2 bases and the V segment lost 8 bases, leaving 13 bases of the junction unmatched. The germline gives CDR1 LNHDA, CDR2 SQIVND (reference sequence). The CDR3 has 18 amino acids. The CDR3 region is CASSRGLAGGNDQETQYF. DNA of the CDR3: TGTGCCAGTTCACGAGGACTAGCGGGGGGCAACGATCAAGAGACCCAGTACTTC. Together with reference TRBV19 and TRBJ2-5, the CDR3 gives the full variable domain: DGGITQSPKYLFRKEGQNVTLSCEQNLNHDAMYWYRQDPGQGLRLIYYSQIVNDFQKGDIAEGYSVSREKKESFPLTVTSAQKNPTAFYLCASSRGLAGGNDQETQYFGPGTRLLVL.

In its sample, this clonotype was seen a few times. The rearrangement links TRBV5-1 to TRBJ2-2; TRBD2 aligns across 8 bases. The V gene's germline CDR1 is SGHRS and CDR2 YFSETQ. V lost 4 bases, J lost 6 bases, and 11 bases stayed unmatched. CDR3 length: 16 amino acids. In DNA form, the CDR3 reads TGCGCCAGCAGCCCAGCGGGGGCCGGCGTAGCCGGGGAGCTGTTTTTT. Translating gives CASSPAGAGVAGELFF.

The genes are TRBV7-8 and TRBJ1-2; TRBD1 is a possible D gene (5 bases). Germline V lookup: CDR1 SGHVS, CDR2 FQNEAQ. Trimming took off 3 bases at V and 3 bases at J, with 11 bases between the two ends. The length of the CDR3 is 14 residues. CDR3 in amino acids: CASSFGRDDYGYTF. Written as DNA, the CDR3 is TGTGCCAGCAGCTTTGGCAGGGATGACTATGGCTACACCTTC.

This clonotype was detected only a few times. The chain is built from TRBV5-6 and TRBJ2-5; 7 bases fit TRBD1. The CDR3 is 14 residues long. Losses at the gene ends were 5 bases for V and 3 bases for J; bases not matched to a gene: 7. CDR1 is SGHDT, CDR2 YYEEEE, per germline. The CDR3 nucleotides read TGTGCCAGCAGAAAGACAGGGTTGGAAGAGACCCAGTACTTC. This gives the protein CASRKTGLEETQYF.

This chain joins TRBV5-1 and TRBJ2-5; D unresolved. From germline, CDR1 is SGHRS and CDR2 YFSETQ. The CDR3 is made up of 13 amino acids. Trimming removed 0 bases at V and 6 bases at J, with 9 bases between. The CDR3 spells CASSLEGSKTQYF. The CDR3 DNA reads as TGCGCCAGCAGCTTGGAAGGAAGCAAGACCCAGTACTTC.

V usage is TRBV6-6 and J usage is TRBJ1-1; D ambiguous. Per the germline V gene, CDR1 is MNHNY and CDR2 is SVGAGI (reference sequence). Trimming took off 10 bases at V and 2 bases at J, with 11 bases between the two ends. CDR3 length equals 12 residues. The CDR3 loop is CATSDGNTEAFF. CDR3 coding DNA: TGTGCCACCTCGGACGGAAACACTGAAGCTTTCTTT.

The V gene is TRBV20-1, the J gene TRBJ2-5; 12 bases align to TRBD2. The germline V gene encodes CDR1 DFQATT and CDR2 SNEGSKA (reference sequence). This CDR3 has 14 residues. V was pared by 7 bases and J by 5 bases, with 8 bases of the junction left unmatched. Here the CDR3 reads CSGLAGGPWETQYF. As DNA, the CDR3 is TGCAGTGGGCTAGCGGGGGGGCCATGGGAGACCCAGTACTTC.

The J gene is TRBJ1-1, the V gene TRBV6-1, with TRBD1 matching over 8 bases. The CDR3 has 14 amino acids. The germline CDR1 and CDR2 sequences are MNHNS and SASEGT. The V gene end was trimmed by 5 bases and the J gene end by 4 bases; junction bases not matched to a gene: 6. CDR3 DNA: TGTGCCAGCAGTCGGACAGGGAGGGCCACTGAAGCTTTCTTT. Amino acid sequence: CASSRTGRATEAFF.

This clonotype occurred a few times. The chain carries TRBV19 and TRBJ2-1; 11 positions match TRBD1. In germline, CDR1 is LNHDA, CDR2 SQIVND (reference sequence). The CDR3 runs to 14 residues. V lost 6 bases, J lost 4 bases, and 2 bases stayed unmatched. Here the CDR3 reads CASRDRGLYNEQFF. The DNA of the CDR3 is TGTGCCAGTAGGGACAGGGGGCTGTACAATGAGCAGTTCTTC.

This clonotype was picked up a small number of times. The V call is TRBV20-1, the J call TRBJ1-5; no definite D call. The V gene lost 8 bases and the J gene lost 0 bases, with 11 bases spanning the gap. This CDR3 has 13 residues. Germline assignment: CDR1 DFQATT and CDR2 SNEGSKA (reference sequence). The CDR3 is CSCRSLSNQPQHF. The CDR3 DNA reads as TGCAGTTGTAGGAGTCTTAGCAATCAGCCCCAGCATTTT.

The CDR3 region is CSVEGRTSTDTQYF. CDR3 sequence (DNA): TGCAGCGTTGAAGGCCGTACTAGCACAGATACGCAGTATTTT. The rearrangement uses TRBV29-1 and TRBJ2-3; D uncertain. With 1 base removed from V and 0 bases from J, the gap between germline ends came to 8 bases. CDR3 size: 14 residues. CDR1 is SQVTM and CDR2 is ANQGSEA in the germline V gene.

This chain uses TRBV6-5 with TRBJ2-3, with a weak D call TRBD2 (5 bases). The CDR3 covers 14 residues. Germline V gives CDR1 MNHEY, CDR2 SVGAGI. V gave up 0 bases and J gave up 6 bases, with 10 bases separating them. CDR3 protein: CASSYSRGWDTQYF. The CDR3 region has the DNA TGTGCCAGCAGTTACTCGCGCGGGTGGGATACGCAGTATTTT.

V gene TRBV6-2 or TRBV6-3 combines with J gene TRBJ1-2; TRBD1 matches at 9 bases. Looked up from germline, CDR1 is MNHEY and CDR2 is SVGEGT. The ends lost 5 bases at V and 6 bases at J; junction bases unmatched: 7. This CDR3 region has 14 residues. The CDR3 bases are TGTGCCAGCAGTGTAACCCGGACAGGGGATGGCTACACCTTC. This translates into CASSVTRTGDGYTF.

This chain uses TRBV27 with TRBJ2-1, with D possibly matching TRBD1 (7 bases). V shed 5 bases and J shed 6 bases, with 14 bases lying between them. Per the germline V gene, CDR1 is MNHEY and CDR2 is SMNVEV (reference sequence). The CDR3 is 14 residues long. The CDR3 spells CASSPAGTVNEQFF. In DNA form, the CDR3 reads TGTGCCAGCAGTCCGGCGGGGACAGTCAATGAGCAGTTCTTC.

For this clonotype: It may be a read error: a sequence one base away is much more abundant. The chain joins TRBV12-3 or TRBV12-4 to TRBJ2-3; no clear D. The CDR3 runs to 16 residues. DNA for the CDR3: TGTGTCAGCAGTTTAGACCCCCAATATCGGACAGATACGCAGTATTTT. Protein sequence: CVSSLDPQYRTDTQYF.

The chain recombines TRBV20-1 with TRBJ2-3; D gene unclear. The CDR3 is made up of 13 amino acids. Germline CDR1 DFQATT, CDR2 SNEGSKA (reference sequence). With 3 bases removed from V and 4 bases from J, the gap between germline ends came to 11 bases. The CDR3 sequence is CSASDPVADTQYF. The CDR3 coding sequence is TGCAGTGCTAGCGACCCGGTAGCAGATACGCAGTATTTT.

The CDR3 DNA reads as TGTGCCAGCTCACTTACTTCAGGGGAATTGGACGAGCAGTACTTC. It codes for CASSLTSGELDEQYF. V is TRBV18 and J is TRBJ2-7; the D gene is possibly TRBD1 (6 bases). V dropped 4 bases and J dropped 5 bases, with 18 bases sitting between them. Germline V gives CDR1 KGHSH, CDR2 LQKENI. The CDR3 loop spans 15 amino acids.

The genes are TRBV9 and TRBJ2-3; 7 bases align to TRBD2. Germline CDR1 SGDLS, CDR2 YYNGEE. The CDR3 sequence is 13 residues long. Trimming at V came to 5 bases and at J to 2 bases, leaving 2 bases not matched to a gene. The CDR3 loop reads CASSSGFTDTQYF. The CDR3 bases are TGTGCCAGCAGTAGCGGGTTCACAGATACGCAGTATTTT.